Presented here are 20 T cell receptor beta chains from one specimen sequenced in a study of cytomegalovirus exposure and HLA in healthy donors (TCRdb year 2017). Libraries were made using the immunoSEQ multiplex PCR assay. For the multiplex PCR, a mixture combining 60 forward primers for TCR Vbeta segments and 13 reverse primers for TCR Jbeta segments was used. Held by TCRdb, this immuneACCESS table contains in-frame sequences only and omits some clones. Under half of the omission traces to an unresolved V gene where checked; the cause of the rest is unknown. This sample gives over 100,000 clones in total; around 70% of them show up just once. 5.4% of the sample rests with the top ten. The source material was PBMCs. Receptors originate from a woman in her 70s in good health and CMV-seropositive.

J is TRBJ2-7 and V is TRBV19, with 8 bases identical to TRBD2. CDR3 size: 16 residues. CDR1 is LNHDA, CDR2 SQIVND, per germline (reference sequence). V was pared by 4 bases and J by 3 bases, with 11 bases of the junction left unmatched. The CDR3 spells CASSTPGVAGYYEQYF. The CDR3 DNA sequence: TGTGCCAGTAGTACCCCTGGGGTAGCGGGGTACTACGAGCAGTACTTC.

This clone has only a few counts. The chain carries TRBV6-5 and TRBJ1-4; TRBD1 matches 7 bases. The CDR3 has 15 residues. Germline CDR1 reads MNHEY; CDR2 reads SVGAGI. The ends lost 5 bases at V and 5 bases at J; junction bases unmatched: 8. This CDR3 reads CASSPRTGLNEKLFF. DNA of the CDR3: TGTGCCAGCAGTCCCCGGACAGGACTAAATGAAAAACTGTTTTTT.

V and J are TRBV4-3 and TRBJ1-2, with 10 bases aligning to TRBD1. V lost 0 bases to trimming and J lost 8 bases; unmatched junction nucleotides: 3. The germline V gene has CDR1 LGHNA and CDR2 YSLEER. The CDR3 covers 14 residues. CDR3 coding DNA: TGCGCCAGCAGCCAAGAGACAGGGGGCGTCGGCTACACCTTC. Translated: CASSQETGGVGYTF.

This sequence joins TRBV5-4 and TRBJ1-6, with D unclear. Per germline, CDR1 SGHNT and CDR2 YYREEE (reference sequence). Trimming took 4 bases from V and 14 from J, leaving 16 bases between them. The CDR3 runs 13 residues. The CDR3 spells CASSHPDWVSLHF. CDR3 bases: TGTGCCAGCAGCCACCCTGACTGGGTCTCCCTCCACTTT. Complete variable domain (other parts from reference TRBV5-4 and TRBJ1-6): ETGVTQSPTHLIKTRGQQVTLRCSSQSGHNTVSWYQQALGQGPQFIFQYYREEENGRGNFPPRFSGLQFPNYSSELNVNALELDDSALYLCASSHPDWVSLHFGNGTRLTVT.

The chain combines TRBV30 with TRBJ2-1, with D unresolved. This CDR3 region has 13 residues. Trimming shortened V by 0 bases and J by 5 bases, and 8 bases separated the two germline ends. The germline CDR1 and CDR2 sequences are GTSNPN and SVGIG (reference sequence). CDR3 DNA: TGTGCCTGGAGTGTTCTACTCGACAATGAGCAGTTCTTC. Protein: CAWSVLLDNEQFF.

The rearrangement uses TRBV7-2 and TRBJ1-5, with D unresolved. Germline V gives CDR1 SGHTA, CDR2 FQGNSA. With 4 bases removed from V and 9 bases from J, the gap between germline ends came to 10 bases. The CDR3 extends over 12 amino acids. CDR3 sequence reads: CASSSHRGPQHF. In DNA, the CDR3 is TGTGCCAGCAGCTCCCACCGAGGGCCCCAGCATTTT.

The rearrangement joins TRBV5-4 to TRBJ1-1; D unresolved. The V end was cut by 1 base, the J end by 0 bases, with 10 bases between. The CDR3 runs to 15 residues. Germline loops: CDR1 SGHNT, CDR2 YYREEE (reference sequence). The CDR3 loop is CASSLLSPVNTEAFF. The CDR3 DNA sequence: TGTGCCAGCAGCTTGTTAAGTCCAGTGAACACTGAAGCTTTCTTT.

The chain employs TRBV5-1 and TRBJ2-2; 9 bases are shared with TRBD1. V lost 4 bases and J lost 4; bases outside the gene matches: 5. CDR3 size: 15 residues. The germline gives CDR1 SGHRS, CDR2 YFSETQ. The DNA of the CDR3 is TGCGCCAGCAGCCAAACGGACAGGGGCACCGGGGAGCTGTTTTTT. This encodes CASSQTDRGTGELFF.

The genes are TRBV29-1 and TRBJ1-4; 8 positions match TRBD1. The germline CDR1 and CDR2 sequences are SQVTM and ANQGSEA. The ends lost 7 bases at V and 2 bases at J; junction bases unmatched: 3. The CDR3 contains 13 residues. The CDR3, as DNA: TGCAGCGGGAGGACAGGGACTAATGAAAAACTGTTTTTT. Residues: CSGRTGTNEKLFF.

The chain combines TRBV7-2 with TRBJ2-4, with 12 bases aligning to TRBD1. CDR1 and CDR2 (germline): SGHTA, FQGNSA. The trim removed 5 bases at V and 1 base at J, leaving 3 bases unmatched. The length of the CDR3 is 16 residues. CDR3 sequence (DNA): TGTGCCAGCAGCGAGGGACAGGGGGCGGCCAAAAACATTCAGTACTTC. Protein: CASSEGQGAAKNIQYF.

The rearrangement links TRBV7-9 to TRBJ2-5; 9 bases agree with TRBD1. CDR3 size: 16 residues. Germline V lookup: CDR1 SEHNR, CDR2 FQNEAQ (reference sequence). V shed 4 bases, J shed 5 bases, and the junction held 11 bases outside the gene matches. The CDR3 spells CASSYIPGTGTETQYF. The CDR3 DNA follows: TGTGCCAGCAGCTATATACCCGGGACAGGGACCGAGACCCAGTACTTC.

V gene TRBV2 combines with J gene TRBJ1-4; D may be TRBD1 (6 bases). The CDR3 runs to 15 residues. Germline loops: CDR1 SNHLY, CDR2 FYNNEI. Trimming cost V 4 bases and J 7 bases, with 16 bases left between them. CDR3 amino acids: CASSVGGQPREKLFF. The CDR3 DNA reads TGTGCCAGCAGTGTAGGCGGACAGCCCCGTGAAAAACTGTTTTTT.

CDR3 sequence: CASSLRTGGTEAFF. The DNA of the CDR3 is TGTGCCAGCAGCTTGAGGACAGGGGGCACTGAAGCTTTCTTT. The rearrangement uses TRBV5-8 and TRBJ1-1, with 10 bases fitting TRBD1. V lost 1 base to trimming and J lost 4 bases; unmatched junction nucleotides: 1. This CDR3 has 14 residues. The germline V gene has CDR1 SGHTS and CDR2 YDEGEE. Full variable domain (outside the CDR3, taken from reference TRBV5-8 and TRBJ1-1): EAGVTQSPTHLIKTRGQQATLRCSPISGHTSVYWYQQALGLGLQFLLWYDEGEERNRGNFPPRFSGRQFPNYSSELNVNALELEDSALYLCASSLRTGGTEAFFGQGTRLTVV.

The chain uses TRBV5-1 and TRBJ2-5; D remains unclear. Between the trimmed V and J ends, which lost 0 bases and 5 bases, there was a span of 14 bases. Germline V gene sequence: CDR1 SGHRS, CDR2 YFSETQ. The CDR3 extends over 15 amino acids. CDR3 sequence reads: CASSLGSGSEETQYF. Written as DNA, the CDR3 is TGCGCCAGCAGCTTGGGATCCGGGTCGGAGGAGACCCAGTACTTC.

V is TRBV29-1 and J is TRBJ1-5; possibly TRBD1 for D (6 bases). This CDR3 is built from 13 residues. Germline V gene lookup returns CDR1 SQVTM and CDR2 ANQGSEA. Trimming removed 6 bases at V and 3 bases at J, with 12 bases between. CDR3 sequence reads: CSVKAGVNQPQHF. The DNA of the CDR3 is TGCAGCGTGAAGGCAGGGGTCAATCAGCCCCAGCATTTT.

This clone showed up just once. The CDR3 DNA sequence: TGCAGCGTGGGAGGACCGTCGAACACCGGGGAGCTGTTTTTT. Translated, it gives CSVGGPSNTGELFF. This sequence joins TRBV29-1 and TRBJ2-2; tentative D call: TRBD2 (6 bases). The V gene lost 6 bases and the J gene lost 0 bases, with 11 bases spanning the gap. The CDR3 runs 14 residues. Germline V gene sequence: CDR1 SQVTM, CDR2 ANQGSEA.

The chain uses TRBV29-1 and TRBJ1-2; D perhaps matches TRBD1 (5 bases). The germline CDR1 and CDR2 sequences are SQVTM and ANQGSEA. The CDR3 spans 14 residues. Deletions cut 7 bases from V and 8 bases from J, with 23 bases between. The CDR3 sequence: CSASPTGDLQGYTF. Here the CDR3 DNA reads TGCAGCGCTAGCCCGACGGGGGACTTACAGGGCTACACCTTC.

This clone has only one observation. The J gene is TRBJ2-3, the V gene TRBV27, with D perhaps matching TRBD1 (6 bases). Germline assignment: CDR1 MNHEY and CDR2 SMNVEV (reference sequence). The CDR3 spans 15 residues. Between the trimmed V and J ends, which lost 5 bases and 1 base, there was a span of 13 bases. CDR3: CASSQQGSGTDTQYF. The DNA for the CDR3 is TGTGCCAGCAGTCAACAGGGCTCGGGCACAGATACGCAGTATTTT.

CDR3 region: CASSLGSGGESPLHF. CDR3 in DNA: TGTGCCAGCAGCTTAGGGTCAGGGGGAGAGTCACCCCTCCACTTT. The V gene is TRBV7-9, the J gene TRBJ1-6, with 7 bases that match TRBD1. J lost 10 bases, V lost 1 base, and 7 bases had no gene match. CDR3 length: 15 amino acids. Per the germline V gene, CDR1 is SEHNR and CDR2 is FQNEAQ (reference sequence).

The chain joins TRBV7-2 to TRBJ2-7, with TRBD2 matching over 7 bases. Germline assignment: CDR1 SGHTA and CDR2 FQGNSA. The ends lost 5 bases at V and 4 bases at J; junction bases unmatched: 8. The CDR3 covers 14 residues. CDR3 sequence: CASSGPGLRYEQYF. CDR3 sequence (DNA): TGTGCCAGCAGCGGCCCGGGACTAAGGTACGAGCAGTACTTC.